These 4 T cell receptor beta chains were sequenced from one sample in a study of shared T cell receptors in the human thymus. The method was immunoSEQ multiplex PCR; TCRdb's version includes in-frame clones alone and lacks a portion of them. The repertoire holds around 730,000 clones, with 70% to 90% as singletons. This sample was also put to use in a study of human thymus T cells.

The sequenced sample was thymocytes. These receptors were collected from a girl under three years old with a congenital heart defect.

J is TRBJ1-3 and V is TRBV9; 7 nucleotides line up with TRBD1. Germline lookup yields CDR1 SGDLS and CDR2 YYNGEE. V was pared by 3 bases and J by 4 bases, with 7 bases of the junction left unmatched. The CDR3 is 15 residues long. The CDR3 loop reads CASSDLRGSGNTIYF. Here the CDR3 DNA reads TGTGCCAGCAGCGACCTCAGGGGGTCGGGAAACACCATATATTTT.

CDR3 nucleotides: TGTGCCAGCAGTGAATTAAGGGGGGGCCGCACCGGGGAGCTGTTTTTT. It yields the protein CASSELRGGRTGELFF. This rearrangement joins TRBV2 to TRBJ2-2; D possibly corresponds to TRBD2 (7 bases). Trimming cost V 2 bases and J 4 bases, with 14 bases left between them. The V gene's germline CDR1 is SNHLY and CDR2 FYNNEI. This CDR3 is built from 16 residues. Variable domain in full (rest from reference TRBV2 and TRBJ2-2): EPEVTQTPSHQVTQMGQEVILRCVPISNHLYFYWYRQILGQKVEFLVSFYNNEISEKSEIFDDQFSVERPDGSNFTLKIRSTKLEDSAMYFCASSELRGGRTGELFFGEGSRLTVL.

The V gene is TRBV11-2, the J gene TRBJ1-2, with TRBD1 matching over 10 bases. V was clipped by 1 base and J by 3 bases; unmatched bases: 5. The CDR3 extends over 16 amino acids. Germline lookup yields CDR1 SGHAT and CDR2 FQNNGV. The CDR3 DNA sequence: TGTGCCAGCAGCTTAGTTGGGGACAGGGGAGACTATGGCTACACCTTC. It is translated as CASSLVGDRGDYGYTF.

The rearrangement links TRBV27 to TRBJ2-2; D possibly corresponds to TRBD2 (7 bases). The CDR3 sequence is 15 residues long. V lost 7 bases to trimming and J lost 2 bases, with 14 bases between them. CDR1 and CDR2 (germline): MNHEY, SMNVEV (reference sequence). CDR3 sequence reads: CASTEGGLNTGELFF. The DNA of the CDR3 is TGTGCCAGCACTGAGGGGGGGCTTAACACCGGGGAGCTGTTTTTT.